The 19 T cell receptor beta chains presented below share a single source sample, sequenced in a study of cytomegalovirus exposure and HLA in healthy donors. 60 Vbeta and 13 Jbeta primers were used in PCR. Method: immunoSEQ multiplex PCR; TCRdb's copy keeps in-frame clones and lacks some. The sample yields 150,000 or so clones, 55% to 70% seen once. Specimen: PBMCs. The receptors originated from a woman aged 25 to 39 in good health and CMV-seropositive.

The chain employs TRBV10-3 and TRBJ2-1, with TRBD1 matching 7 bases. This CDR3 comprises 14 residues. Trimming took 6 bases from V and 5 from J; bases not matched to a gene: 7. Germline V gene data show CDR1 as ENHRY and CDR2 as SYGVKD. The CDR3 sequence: CAISPGQRNNEQFF. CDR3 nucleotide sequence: TGTGCCATCAGCCCGGGACAGCGGAACAATGAGCAGTTCTTC.

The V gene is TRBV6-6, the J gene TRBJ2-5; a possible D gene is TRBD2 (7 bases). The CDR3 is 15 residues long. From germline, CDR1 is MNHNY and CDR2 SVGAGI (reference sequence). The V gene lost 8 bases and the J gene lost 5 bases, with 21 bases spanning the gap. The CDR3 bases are TGTGCCAGCCGGGAGTGGAGGGGGGGCCGGGAGACCCAGTACTTC. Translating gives CASREWRGGRETQYF.

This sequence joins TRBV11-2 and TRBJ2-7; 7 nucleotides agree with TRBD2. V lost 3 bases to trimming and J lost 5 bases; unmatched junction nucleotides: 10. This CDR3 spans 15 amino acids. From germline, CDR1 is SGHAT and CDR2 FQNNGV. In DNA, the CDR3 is TGTGCCAGCAGCTTCACCTCTAGCGGAGCCCACGAGCAGTACTTC. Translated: CASSFTSSGAHEQYF.

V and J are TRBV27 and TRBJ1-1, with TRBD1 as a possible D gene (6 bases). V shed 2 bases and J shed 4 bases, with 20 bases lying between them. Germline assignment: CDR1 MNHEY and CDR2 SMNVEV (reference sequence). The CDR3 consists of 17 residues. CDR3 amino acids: CASSLRRSSQGGTEAFF. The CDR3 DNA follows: TGTGCCAGCAGTTTACGGCGATCGAGTCAAGGGGGCACTGAAGCTTTCTTT.

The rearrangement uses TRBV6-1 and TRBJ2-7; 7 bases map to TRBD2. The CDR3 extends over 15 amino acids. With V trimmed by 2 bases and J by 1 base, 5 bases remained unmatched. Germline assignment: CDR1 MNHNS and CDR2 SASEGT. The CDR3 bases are TGTGCCAGCAGTGAACGGCGGGGGAGGTCCTACGAGCAGTACTTC. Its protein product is CASSERRGRSYEQYF.

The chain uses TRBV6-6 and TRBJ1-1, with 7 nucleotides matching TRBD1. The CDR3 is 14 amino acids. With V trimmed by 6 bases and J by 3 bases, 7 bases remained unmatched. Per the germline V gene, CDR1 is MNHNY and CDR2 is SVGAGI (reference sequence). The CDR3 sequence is CASRDQGEHTEAFF. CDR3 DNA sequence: TGTGCCAGCAGGGACCAGGGGGAACACACTGAAGCTTTCTTT.

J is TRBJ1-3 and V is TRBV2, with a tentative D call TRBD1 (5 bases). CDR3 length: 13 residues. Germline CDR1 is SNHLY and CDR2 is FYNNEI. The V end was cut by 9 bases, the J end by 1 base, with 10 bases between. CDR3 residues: CASWGVSGNTIYF. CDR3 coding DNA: TGTGCCAGTTGGGGGGTTTCTGGAAACACCATATATTTT.

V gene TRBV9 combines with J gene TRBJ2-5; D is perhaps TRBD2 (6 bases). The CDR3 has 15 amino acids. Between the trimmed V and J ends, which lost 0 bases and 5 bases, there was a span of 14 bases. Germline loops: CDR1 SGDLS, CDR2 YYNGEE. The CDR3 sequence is CASSVEERAAETQYF. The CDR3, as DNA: TGTGCCAGCAGCGTAGAAGAGCGGGCTGCGGAGACCCAGTACTTC.

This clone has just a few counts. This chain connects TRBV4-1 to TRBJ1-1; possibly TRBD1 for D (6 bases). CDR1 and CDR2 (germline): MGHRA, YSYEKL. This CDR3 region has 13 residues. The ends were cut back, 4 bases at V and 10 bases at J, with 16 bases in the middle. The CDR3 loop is CASSLDTGSLAFF. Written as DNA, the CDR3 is TGCGCCAGCAGCCTTGATACAGGGTCTTTAGCTTTCTTT.

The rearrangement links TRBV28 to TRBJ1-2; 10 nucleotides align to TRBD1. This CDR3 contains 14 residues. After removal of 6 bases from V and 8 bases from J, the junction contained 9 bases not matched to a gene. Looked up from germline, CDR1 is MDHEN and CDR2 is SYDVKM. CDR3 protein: CASSPRDRGYGYTF. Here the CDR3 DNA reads TGTGCCAGCAGCCCTCGGGACAGGGGCTACGGCTACACCTTC.

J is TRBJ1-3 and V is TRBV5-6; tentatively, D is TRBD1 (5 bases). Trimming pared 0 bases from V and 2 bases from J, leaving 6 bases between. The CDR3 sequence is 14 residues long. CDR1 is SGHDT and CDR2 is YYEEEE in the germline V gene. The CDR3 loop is CASSLGQPGNTIYF. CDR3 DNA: TGTGCCAGCAGCTTGGGACAGCCTGGAAACACCATATATTTT.

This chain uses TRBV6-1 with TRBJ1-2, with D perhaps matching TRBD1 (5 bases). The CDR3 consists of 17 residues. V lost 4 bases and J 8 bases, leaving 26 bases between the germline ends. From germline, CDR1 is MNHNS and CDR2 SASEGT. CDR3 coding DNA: TGTGCCAGCAGTGGGGGCGTCCTCAGACAGCTTCTCGAGGGCTACACCTTC. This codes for CASSGGVLRQLLEGYTF.

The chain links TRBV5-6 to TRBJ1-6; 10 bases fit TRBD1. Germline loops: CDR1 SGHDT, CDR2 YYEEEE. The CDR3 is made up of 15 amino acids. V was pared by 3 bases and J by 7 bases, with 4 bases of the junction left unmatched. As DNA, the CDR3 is TGTGCCAGCAGCTGGGACAGGGGACAAAATTCACCCCTCCACTTT. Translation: CASSWDRGQNSPLHF.

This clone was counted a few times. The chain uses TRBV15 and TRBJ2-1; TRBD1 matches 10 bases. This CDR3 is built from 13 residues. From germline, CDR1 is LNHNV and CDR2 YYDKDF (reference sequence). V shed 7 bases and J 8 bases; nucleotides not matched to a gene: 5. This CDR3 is CATTGQGLDEQFF. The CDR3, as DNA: TGTGCCACCACGGGACAGGGGCTTGATGAGCAGTTCTTC.

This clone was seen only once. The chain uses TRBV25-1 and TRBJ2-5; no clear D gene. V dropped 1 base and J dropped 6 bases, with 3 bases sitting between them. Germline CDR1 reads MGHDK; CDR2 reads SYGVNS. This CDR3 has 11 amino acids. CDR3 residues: CASSELKTQYF. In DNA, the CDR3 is TGTGCCAGCAGTGAATTAAAGACCCAGTACTTC.

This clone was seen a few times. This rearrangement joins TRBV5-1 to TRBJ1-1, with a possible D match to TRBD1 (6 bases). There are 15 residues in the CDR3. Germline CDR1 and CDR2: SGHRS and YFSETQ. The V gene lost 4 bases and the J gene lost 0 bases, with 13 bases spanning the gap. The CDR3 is CASSPYGGLNTEAFF. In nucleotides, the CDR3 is TGCGCCAGCAGCCCTTATGGGGGCCTGAACACTGAAGCTTTCTTT.

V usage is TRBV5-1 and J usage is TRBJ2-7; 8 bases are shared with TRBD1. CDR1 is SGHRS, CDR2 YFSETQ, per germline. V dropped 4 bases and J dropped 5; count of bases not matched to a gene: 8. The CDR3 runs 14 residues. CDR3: CASSGGTGWDEQYF. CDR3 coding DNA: TGCGCCAGCAGCGGCGGGACAGGATGGGACGAGCAGTACTTC.

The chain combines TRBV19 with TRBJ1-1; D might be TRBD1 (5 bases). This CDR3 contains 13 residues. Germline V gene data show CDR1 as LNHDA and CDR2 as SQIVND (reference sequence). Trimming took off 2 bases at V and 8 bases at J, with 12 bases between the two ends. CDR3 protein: CASSITRGSEAFF. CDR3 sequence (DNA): TGTGCCAGTAGTATAACAAGGGGATCGGAAGCTTTCTTT.

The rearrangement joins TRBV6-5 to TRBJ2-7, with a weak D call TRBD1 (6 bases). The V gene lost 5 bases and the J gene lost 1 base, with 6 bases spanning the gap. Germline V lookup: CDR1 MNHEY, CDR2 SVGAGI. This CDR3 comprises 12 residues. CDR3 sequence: CASSGQSYEQYF. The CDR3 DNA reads TGTGCCAGCAGTGGACAGTCCTACGAGCAGTACTTC.